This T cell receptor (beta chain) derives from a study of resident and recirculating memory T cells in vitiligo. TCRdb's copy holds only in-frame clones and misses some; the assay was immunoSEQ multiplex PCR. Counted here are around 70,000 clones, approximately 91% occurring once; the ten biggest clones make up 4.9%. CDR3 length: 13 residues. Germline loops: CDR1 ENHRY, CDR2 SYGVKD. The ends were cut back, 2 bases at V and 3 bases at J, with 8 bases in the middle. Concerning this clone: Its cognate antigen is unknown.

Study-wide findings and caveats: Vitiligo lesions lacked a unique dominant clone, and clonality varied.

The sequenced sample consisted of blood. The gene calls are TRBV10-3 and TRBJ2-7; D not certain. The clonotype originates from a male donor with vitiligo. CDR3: CAISELQIYEQYF. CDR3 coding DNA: TGTGCCATCAGTGAGCTACAGATCTACGAGCAGTACTTC.